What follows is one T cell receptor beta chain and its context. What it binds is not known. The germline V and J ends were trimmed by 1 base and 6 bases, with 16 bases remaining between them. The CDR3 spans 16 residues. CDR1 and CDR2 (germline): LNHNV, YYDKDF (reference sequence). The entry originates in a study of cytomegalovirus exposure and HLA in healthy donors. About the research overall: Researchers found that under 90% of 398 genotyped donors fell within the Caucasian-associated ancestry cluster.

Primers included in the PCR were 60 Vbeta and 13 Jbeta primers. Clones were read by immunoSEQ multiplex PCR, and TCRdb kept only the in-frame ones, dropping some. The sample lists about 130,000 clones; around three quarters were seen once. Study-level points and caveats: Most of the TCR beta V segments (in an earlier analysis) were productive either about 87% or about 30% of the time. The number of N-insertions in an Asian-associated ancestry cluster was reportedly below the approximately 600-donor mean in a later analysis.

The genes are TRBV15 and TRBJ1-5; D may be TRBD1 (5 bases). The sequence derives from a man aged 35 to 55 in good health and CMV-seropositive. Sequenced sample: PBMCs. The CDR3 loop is CATSRGVGGGFQPQHF. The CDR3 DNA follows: TGTGCCACCAGCAGAGGGGTTGGGGGGGGATTTCAGCCCCAGCATTTT.